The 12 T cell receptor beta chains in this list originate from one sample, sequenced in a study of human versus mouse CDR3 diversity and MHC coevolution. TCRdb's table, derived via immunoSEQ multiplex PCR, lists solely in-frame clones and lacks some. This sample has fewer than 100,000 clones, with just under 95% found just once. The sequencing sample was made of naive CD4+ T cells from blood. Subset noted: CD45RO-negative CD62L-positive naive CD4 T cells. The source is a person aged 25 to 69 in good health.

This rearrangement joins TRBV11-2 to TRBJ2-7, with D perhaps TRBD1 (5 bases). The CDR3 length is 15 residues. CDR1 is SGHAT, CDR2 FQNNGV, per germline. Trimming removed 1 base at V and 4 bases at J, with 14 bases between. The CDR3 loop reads CASSLVQGPIYEQYF. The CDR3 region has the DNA TGTGCCAGCAGCTTAGTTCAGGGCCCCATATACGAGCAGTACTTC.

The CDR3 loop is CATHWTGGNEQYF. CDR3 bases: TGTGCCACCCACTGGACAGGGGGAAACGAGCAGTACTTC. This chain joins TRBV6-6 and TRBJ2-7; 10 bases align to TRBD1. Germline V gene data show CDR1 as MNHNY and CDR2 as SVGAGI (reference sequence). The CDR3 consists of 13 residues. V shed 10 bases and J 5 bases; nucleotides not matched to a gene: 8.

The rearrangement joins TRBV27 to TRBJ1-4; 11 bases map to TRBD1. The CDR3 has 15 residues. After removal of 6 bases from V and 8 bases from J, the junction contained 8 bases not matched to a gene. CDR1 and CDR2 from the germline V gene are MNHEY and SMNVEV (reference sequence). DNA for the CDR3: TGTGCCAGCAGCCTTCCGGGACAGGGGGGAGAAAAACTGTTTTTT. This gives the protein CASSLPGQGGEKLFF.

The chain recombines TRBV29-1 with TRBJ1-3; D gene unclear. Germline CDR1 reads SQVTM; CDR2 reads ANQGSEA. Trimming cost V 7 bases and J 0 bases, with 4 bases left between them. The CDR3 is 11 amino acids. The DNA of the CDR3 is TGCAGCGGGCACTCTGGAAACACCATATATTTT. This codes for CSGHSGNTIYF.

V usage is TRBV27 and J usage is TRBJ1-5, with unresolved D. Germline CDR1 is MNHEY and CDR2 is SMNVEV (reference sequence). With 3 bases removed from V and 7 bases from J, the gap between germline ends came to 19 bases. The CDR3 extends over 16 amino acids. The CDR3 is CASSFARASPGQPQHF. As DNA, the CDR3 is TGTGCCAGCAGTTTCGCCCGGGCCTCGCCGGGGCAGCCCCAGCATTTT.

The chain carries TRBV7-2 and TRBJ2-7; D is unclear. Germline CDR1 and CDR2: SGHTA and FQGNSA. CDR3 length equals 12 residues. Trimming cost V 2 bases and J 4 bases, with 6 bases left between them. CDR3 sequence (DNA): TGTGCCAGCAGCTTAAATCCTTACGAGCAGTACTTC. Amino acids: CASSLNPYEQYF. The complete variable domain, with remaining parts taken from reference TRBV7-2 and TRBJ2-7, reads GAGVSQSPSNKVTEKGKDVELRCDPISGHTALYWYRQSLGQGLEFLIYFQGNSAPDKSGLPSDRFSAERTGGSVSTLTIQRTQQEDSAVYLCASSLNPYEQYFGPGTRLTVT.

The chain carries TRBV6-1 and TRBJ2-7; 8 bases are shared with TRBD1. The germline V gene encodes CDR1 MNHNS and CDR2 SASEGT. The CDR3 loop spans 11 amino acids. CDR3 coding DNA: TGTCTCACAGGGGGCTCCTACGAGCAGTACTTC. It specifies CLTGGSYEQYF.

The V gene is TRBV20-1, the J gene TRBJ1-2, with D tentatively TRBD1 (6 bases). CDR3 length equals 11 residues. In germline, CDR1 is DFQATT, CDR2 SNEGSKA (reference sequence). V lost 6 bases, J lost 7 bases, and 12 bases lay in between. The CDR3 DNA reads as TGCAGTGCACCAGGGGCTGGTGGCTACACCTTC. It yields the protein CSAPGAGGYTF.

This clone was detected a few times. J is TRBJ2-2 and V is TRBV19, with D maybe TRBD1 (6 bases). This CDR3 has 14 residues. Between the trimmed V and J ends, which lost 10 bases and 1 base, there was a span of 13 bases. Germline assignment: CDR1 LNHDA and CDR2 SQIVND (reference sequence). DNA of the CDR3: TGTGCCACGTCTACAGGGTGGAACACCGGGGAGCTGTTTTTT. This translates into CATSTGWNTGELFF.

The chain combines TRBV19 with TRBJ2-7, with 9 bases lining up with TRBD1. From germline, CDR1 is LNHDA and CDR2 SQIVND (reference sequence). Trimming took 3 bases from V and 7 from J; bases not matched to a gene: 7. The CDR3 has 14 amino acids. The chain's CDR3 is CASSILLGTGEQYF. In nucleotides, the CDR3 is TGTGCCAGTAGTATTCTACTCGGGACAGGGGAGCAGTACTTC.

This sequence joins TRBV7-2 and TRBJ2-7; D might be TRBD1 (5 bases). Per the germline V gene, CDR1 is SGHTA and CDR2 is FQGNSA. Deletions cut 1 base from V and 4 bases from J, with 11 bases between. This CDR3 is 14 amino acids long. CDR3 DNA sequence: TGTGCCAGCAGCTTAGACAGACAGTCGTACGAGCAGTACTTC. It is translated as CASSLDRQSYEQYF.

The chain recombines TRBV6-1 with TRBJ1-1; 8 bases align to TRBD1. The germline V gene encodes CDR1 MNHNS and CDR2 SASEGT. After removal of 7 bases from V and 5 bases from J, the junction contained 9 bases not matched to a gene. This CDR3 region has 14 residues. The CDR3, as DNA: TGTGCCAGCACCCGGACAGGGAAGGGAACTGAAGCTTTCTTT. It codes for CASTRTGKGTEAFF.